The 27 T cell receptor beta chains reported below all come from one sample, sequenced in a study of T cells in Graves' hyperthyroidism and ophthalmopathy. Researchers amplified the TCR beta CDR3 regions from RNA transcripts. Researchers ran a first-round RT-PCR on the TCR CDR3 using the HTBI primer set. One entry per CDR3 protein, called by TCRdb with MiXCR from the multiplex PCR reads. The data contain hundreds of thousands of distinct CDR3 sequences, 14% of them singletons. Sequenced material: blood. The source is a woman under 30 with Graves' hyperthyroidism.

This clonotype was observed many times. The gene calls are TRBV18 and TRBJ2-1; TRBD2 aligns across 7 bases. Germline V gene lookup returns CDR1 KGHSH and CDR2 LQKENI. The CDR3 has 14 amino acids. V shed 4 bases, J shed 2 bases, and the junction held 2 bases outside the gene matches. CDR3 bases: TGTGCCAGCTCACAGGCGGGGGCCTACAATGAGCAGTTCTTC. Encoded protein: CASSQAGAYNEQFF.

Many counts were recorded for this clonotype. V usage is TRBV28 and J usage is TRBJ1-5; D is unresolved. Germline lookup yields CDR1 MDHEN and CDR2 SYDVKM. V lost 4 bases and J 7 bases, leaving 14 bases between the germline ends. CDR3 size: 14 residues. CDR3 sequence reads: CASSYPSVTQPQHF. In DNA, the CDR3 is TGTGCCAGCAGTTATCCCTCGGTGACGCAGCCCCAGCATTTT. The variable domain in full, completed from reference TRBV28 and TRBJ1-5, reads DVKVTQSSRYLVKRTGEKVFLECVQDMDHENMFWYRQDPGLGLRLIYFSYDVKMKEKGDIPEGYSVSREKKERFSLILESASTNQTSMYLCASSYPSVTQPQHFGDGTRLSIL.

This clonotype has only a few counts. CDR3 region: CSVEAIRDRVLTDTQYF. In nucleotides, the CDR3 is TGCAGCGTTGAAGCCATCCGGGACAGGGTGCTCACAGATACGCAGTATTTT. This rearrangement joins TRBV29-1 to TRBJ2-3, with 9 bases that match TRBD1. Germline V CDR1 and CDR2: SQVTM, ANQGSEA. V lost 1 base and J lost 2; bases outside the gene matches: 10. The CDR3 has 17 residues.

This clonotype was found a few times. The rearrangement joins TRBV4-1 to TRBJ2-3, with D possibly TRBD1 on 5 matching bases. V lost 1 base, J lost 4 bases, and 15 bases lay in between. This CDR3 region has 16 residues. Germline values: CDR1 MGHRA, CDR2 YSYEKL. In nucleotides, the CDR3 is TGCGCCAGCAGCCAAGTAATAGGAGACAGACCAGATACGCAGTATTTT. Its translation is CASSQVIGDRPDTQYF.

The gene calls are TRBV7-8 and TRBJ2-1; TRBD1 aligns across 7 bases. The V segment lost 0 bases and the J segment 7 bases; nucleotides outside the gene matches: 6. CDR3 length equals 15 residues. Germline V gene lookup returns CDR1 SGHVS and CDR2 FQNEAQ. CDR3 protein: CASSLAPGQENEQFF. The CDR3 DNA is TGTGCCAGCAGCTTAGCCCCCGGACAGGAGAATGAGCAGTTCTTC.

This chain connects TRBV5-1 to TRBJ2-3; D is ambiguous. In germline, CDR1 is SGHRS, CDR2 YFSETQ. V lost 0 bases and J lost 6, with 14 bases in between. There are 15 residues in the CDR3. The CDR3 sequence is CASSLGGPEGDTQYF. The DNA for the CDR3 is TGCGCCAGCAGCTTGGGTGGCCCCGAAGGTGATACGCAGTATTTT.

The V and J genes are TRBV7-9 and TRBJ2-6, with D hard to call. Germline values: CDR1 SEHNR, CDR2 FQNEAQ (reference sequence). The CDR3 has 18 amino acids. V was clipped by 6 bases and J by 0 bases, with 18 bases between them. The CDR3: CASSYLGRSSSGANVLTF. CDR3 nucleotide sequence: TGTGCCAGCAGTTATCTTGGCAGGAGCTCCTCTGGGGCCAACGTCCTGACTTTC.

This clonotype was recorded many times. The rearrangement joins TRBV27 to TRBJ2-3; 7 bases are shared with TRBD2. CDR3 size: 20 residues. CDR1 and CDR2 from the germline V gene are MNHEY and SMNVEV (reference sequence). Germline trimming cut 7 bases from V and 1 base from J; bases unmatched to any gene: 23. This CDR3 is CASILSPTSLRAIGTDTQYF. Written as DNA, the CDR3 is TGTGCCAGCATCCTATCCCCGACTAGCCTGAGGGCTATCGGCACAGATACGCAGTATTTT.

There are many counts of this clonotype. J is TRBJ1-6 and V is TRBV4-3; TRBD1 matches 8 bases. Trimming cost V 4 bases and J 10 bases; bases outside gene matches: 3. This CDR3 is 13 amino acids long. Per the germline V gene, CDR1 is LGHNA and CDR2 is YSLEER. As DNA, the CDR3 is TGCGCCAGCAGCCCTCCAGGGGGCTCACCCCTCCACTTT. Translation: CASSPPGGSPLHF.

This clonotype was seen many times. V gene TRBV20-1 combines with J gene TRBJ2-7; TRBD2 matches at 7 bases. This CDR3 contains 14 residues. V shed 0 bases, J shed 5 bases, and the junction held 7 bases outside the gene matches. Germline assignment: CDR1 DFQATT and CDR2 SNEGSKA (reference sequence). The DNA of the CDR3 is TGCAGTGCTAGAGATGTGGGAGGGGCCGACGAGCAGTACTTC. This gives the protein CSARDVGGADEQYF.

This clonotype was seen ten or more times. This rearrangement joins TRBV20-1 to TRBJ2-7; 11 bases line up with TRBD2. Germline V gene sequence: CDR1 DFQATT, CDR2 SNEGSKA (reference sequence). Unmatched junction bases numbered 8, after V lost 5 bases and J lost 2 bases. The CDR3 spans 15 residues. The chain's CDR3 is CSALKLAGGPYEQYF. The CDR3 region has the DNA TGCAGTGCTCTAAAATTAGCGGGAGGGCCCTACGAGCAGTACTTC.

This clonotype was observed a few times. The chain is built from TRBV19 and TRBJ2-5; 8 bases match TRBD2. Looked up from germline, CDR1 is LNHDA and CDR2 is SQIVND (reference sequence). Trimming took 6 bases from V and 5 from J; bases not matched to a gene: 8. CDR3 size: 14 residues. This CDR3 reads CASSDGRARETQYF. The CDR3 DNA reads TGTGCCAGTAGCGACGGGAGGGCCCGGGAGACCCAGTACTTC.

This clonotype was found many times. The chain links TRBV27 to TRBJ1-1; no reliable D call. Trimming took off 6 bases at V and 0 bases at J, with 11 bases between the two ends. The germline V gene has CDR1 MNHEY and CDR2 SMNVEV (reference sequence). The CDR3 is 14 residues long. The CDR3 sequence: CASRKLPLNTEAFF. CDR3 DNA: TGTGCCAGCAGAAAGCTACCTCTGAACACTGAAGCTTTCTTT.

This clonotype appeared many times. CDR3 loop: CASSLSIHNEQFF. In DNA form, the CDR3 reads TGTGCCAGCAGCCTCTCCATCCACAATGAGCAGTTCTTC. The chain combines TRBV3-1 with TRBJ2-1; unclear D gene. CDR1 LGHDT and CDR2 YNNKEL come from the germline V gene (reference sequence). The CDR3 consists of 13 residues. Trimming removed 4 bases from V and 5 bases from J, with 9 bases in between.

This clonotype was counted at least ten times. The V call is TRBV7-9, the J call TRBJ2-1; tentative D call: TRBD1 (5 bases). The CDR3 extends over 12 amino acids. Germline V gene lookup returns CDR1 SEHNR and CDR2 FQNEAQ (reference sequence). V lost 5 bases to trimming and J lost 10 bases, with 12 bases between them. The CDR3 here is CASSLGAQEQFF. The CDR3, as DNA: TGTGCCAGCAGCCTAGGGGCACAAGAGCAGTTCTTC.

The gene calls are TRBV15 and TRBJ1-5, with D possibly being TRBD1 (5 bases). The germline V and J ends were trimmed by 3 bases and 1 base, with 10 bases remaining between them. The CDR3 totals 15 residues. The germline CDR1 and CDR2 sequences are LNHNV and YYDKDF (reference sequence). CDR3 region: CATSRGPTSNQPQHF. The CDR3 DNA sequence: TGTGCCACCAGCAGGGGACCGACAAGCAATCAGCCCCAGCATTTT.

The sample holds many counts of this clonotype. V gene TRBV3-1 combines with J gene TRBJ1-2, with TRBD1 identical over 7 bases. From germline, CDR1 is LGHDT and CDR2 YNNKEL (reference sequence). The J segment lost 0 bases and the V segment lost 6 bases, leaving 7 bases of the junction unmatched. This CDR3 comprises 15 residues. CDR3 DNA sequence: TGTGCCAGCAGTCGGGGACAGCTTTCTAACTATGGCTACACCTTC. This gives the protein CASSRGQLSNYGYTF.

This clonotype was picked up many times. The chain uses TRBV3-1 and TRBJ2-5, with 8 bases lining up with TRBD1. Germline CDR1 is LGHDT and CDR2 is YNNKEL (reference sequence). There are 15 residues in the CDR3. The V segment lost 4 bases and the J segment 1 base; nucleotides outside the gene matches: 5. DNA of the CDR3: TGTGCCAGCAGCCGGGACAGGATCCTCCAAGAGACCCAGTACTTC. Its translation: CASSRDRILQETQYF.

Notes on this clonotype: With a much larger clone just one base away, this may be a read error. CDR3 nucleotides: TGTGCCAGCAGTTATTTGCAAACGCGGGCAACCACAGGTACGCAGTATTTT. Amino acids: CASSYLQTRATTGTQYF. The rearrangement joins TRBV6-5 to TRBJ2-3; D may match TRBD1 or TRBD2 (5 bases each). The CDR3 totals 17 residues. Germline V gene data show CDR1 as MNHEY and CDR2 as SVGAGI.

The V call is TRBV19, the J call TRBJ2-3; TRBD2 matches at 9 bases. The CDR3 length is 17 residues. CDR1 is LNHDA and CDR2 is SQIVND in the germline V gene (reference sequence). V shed 0 bases and J 1 base; nucleotides not matched to a gene: 5. The DNA for the CDR3 is TGTGCCAGTAGTATAGATGCTAGCGGGATGGGCACAGATACGCAGTATTTT. This sequence encodes CASSIDASGMGTDTQYF.

This clonotype was found many times. J is TRBJ2-2 and V is TRBV2; the match to TRBD1 covers 7 bases. CDR3 size: 14 residues. The germline CDR1 and CDR2 sequences are SNHLY and FYNNEI. V dropped 7 bases and J dropped 1; count of bases not matched to a gene: 3. The CDR3 region has the DNA TGTGCCAGCAATTGGGACAGGAACACCGGGGAGCTGTTTTTT. The encoded protein is CASNWDRNTGELFF. Variable domain in full (rest from reference TRBV2 and TRBJ2-2): EPEVTQTPSHQVTQMGQEVILRCVPISNHLYFYWYRQILGQKVEFLVSFYNNEISEKSEIFDDQFSVERPDGSNFTLKIRSTKLEDSAMYFCASNWDRNTGELFFGEGSRLTVL.

This clonotype has more than one count but fewer than ten. The V and J genes are TRBV5-8 and TRBJ1-1, with a weak D call TRBD1 (5 bases). With 5 bases removed from V and 2 bases from J, the gap between germline ends came to 10 bases. This CDR3 spans 13 amino acids. Looked up from germline, CDR1 is SGHTS and CDR2 is YDEGEE. Here the CDR3 DNA reads TGTGCCAGCAGGGTTGGGGACAACACTGAAGCTTTCTTT. It is translated as CASRVGDNTEAFF. The full variable domain, completed using reference TRBV5-8 and TRBJ1-1, is EAGVTQSPTHLIKTRGQQATLRCSPISGHTSVYWYQQALGLGLQFLLWYDEGEERNRGNFPPRFSGRQFPNYSSELNVNALELEDSALYLCASRVGDNTEAFFGQGTRLTVV.

This clonotype was observed a handful of times. The rearrangement links TRBV15 to TRBJ2-5; D ambiguous. The CDR3 sequence is 11 residues long. Germline V gene data show CDR1 as LNHNV and CDR2 as YYDKDF (reference sequence). V was clipped by 5 bases and J by 3 bases, with 4 bases between them. In nucleotides, the CDR3 is TGTGCCACCAGCCAGGAAGAGACCCAGTACTTC. Residues: CATSQEETQYF.

This clonotype was counted many times. CDR3 bases: TGTGCCAGCAGCTACAGGGGGGAACTCGACGAGCAGTACTTC. It specifies CASSYRGELDEQYF. The chain recombines TRBV11-3 with TRBJ2-7, with 8 bases matching TRBD1. CDR1 is SGHNT and CDR2 is YENEEA in the germline V gene. CDR3 length: 14 residues. V shed 4 bases, J shed 5 bases, and the junction held 7 bases outside the gene matches.

This rearrangement joins TRBV19 to TRBJ1-2; 12 bases agree with TRBD1. Looked up from germline, CDR1 is LNHDA and CDR2 is SQIVND (reference sequence). This CDR3 is built from 17 residues. With V trimmed by 5 bases and J by 2 bases, 9 bases remained unmatched. The CDR3 sequence: CASSVPGQGAVNYGYTF. CDR3 DNA: TGTGCCAGTAGTGTCCCGGGACAGGGGGCGGTCAACTATGGCTACACCTTC.

The J gene is TRBJ2-1, the V gene TRBV7-3; 11 bases agree with TRBD2. J gave up 7 bases and V 5 bases, and 4 bases lay outside the gene matches. The CDR3 has 14 residues. Germline assignment: CDR1 SGHTA and CDR2 FQGTGA. The CDR3 spells CASSRGLAVNEQFF. CDR3 nucleotide sequence: TGTGCCAGCAGCCGGGGACTAGCGGTGAATGAGCAGTTCTTC.

This clonotype was observed at least ten times. The genes are TRBV10-3 and TRBJ1-1; D is uncertain. Trimming took 2 bases from V and 1 from J, leaving 11 bases between them. This CDR3 has 15 amino acids. Germline V gives CDR1 ENHRY, CDR2 SYGVKD. CDR3 sequence (DNA): TGTGCCATCAGTGAGCAGCTAGGGAGGAACACTGAAGCTTTCTTT. It translates to CAISEQLGRNTEAFF.